This TCR beta chain was recovered during a study of beta chain features in type 1 diabetes. Study-wide results and limits: Over-representation of high TCR-expressing cells was a possible consequence of cDNA sequencing. Moderately but significantly shorter TCRB CDR3s were found in Type 1 diabetes patients in all four CD4+ subsets.

Notes on this clone: Its antigen remains unknown.

Deletions cut 0 bases from V and 3 bases from J, with 8 bases between. Germline CDR1 is MNHEY and CDR2 is SVGAGI. The CDR3 runs 14 residues. cDNA synthesis used the whole RNA isolate, giving expressed TCRB sequences. The method was immunoSEQ multiplex PCR; TCRdb's version includes in-frame clones alone and lacks a portion of them. The top ten clones hold less than 0.03% of a sample with about 260,000 clones, roughly 20% of them seen once. The receptor comes from a woman aged 40-49 years with type 1 diabetes. Material for sequencing was naive CD4+ T cells from blood. The chain has TRBV6-5 and TRBJ1-1; maybe TRBD1 (5 bases). CDR3 nucleotide sequence: TGTGCCAGCAGTTACTCGAAGGGGTACACTGAAGCTTTCTTT. Translated, it gives CASSYSKGYTEAFF.